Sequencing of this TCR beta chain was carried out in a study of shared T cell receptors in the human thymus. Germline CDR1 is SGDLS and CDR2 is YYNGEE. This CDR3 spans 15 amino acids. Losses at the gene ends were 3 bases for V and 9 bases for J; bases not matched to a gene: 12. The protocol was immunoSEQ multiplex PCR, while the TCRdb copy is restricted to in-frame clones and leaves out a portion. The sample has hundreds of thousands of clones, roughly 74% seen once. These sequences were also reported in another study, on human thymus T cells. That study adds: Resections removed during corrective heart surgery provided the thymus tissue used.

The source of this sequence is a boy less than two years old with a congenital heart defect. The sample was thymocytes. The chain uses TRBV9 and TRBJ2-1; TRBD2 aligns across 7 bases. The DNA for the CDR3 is TGTGCCAGCAGCGAACACCGGGACTACGTCCCTGAGCAGTTCTTC. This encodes CASSEHRDYVPEQFF.